These 22 T cell receptor beta chains originate from one sample sequenced in a study of T cells in localized non-small cell lung cancer. Profiling relied on immunoSEQ multiplex PCR, and the TCRdb table lists in-frame clones only, not all of them. The table shows about 33,000 clones, with 78% occurring only once. The input for sequencing was peripheral blood, taken before any cancer treatment. These receptor sequences come from a male donor aged 60 or over with stage II squamous cell lung carcinoma.

The J gene is TRBJ2-1, the V gene TRBV7-3; D gene unclear. The germline V and J ends were trimmed by 3 bases and 10 bases, with 13 bases remaining between them. Germline loops: CDR1 SGHTA, CDR2 FQGTGA. The CDR3 contains 13 residues. This CDR3 is CASSFLEDREQFF. In nucleotides, the CDR3 is TGTGCCAGCAGCTTTCTCGAGGATCGGGAGCAGTTCTTC.

The rearrangement links TRBV19 to TRBJ2-5; D possibly corresponds to TRBD1 (5 bases). The CDR3 loop spans 16 amino acids. Germline CDR1 is LNHDA and CDR2 is SQIVND (reference sequence). Between the trimmed V and J ends, which lost 7 bases and 3 bases, there was a span of 21 bases. The CDR3 is CASNERSVGLKETQYF. The DNA for the CDR3 is TGTGCCAGTAATGAAAGGTCGGTGGGGCTGAAAGAGACCCAGTACTTC.

The genes are TRBV19 and TRBJ1-1, with no clear D. The CDR3 runs 13 residues. Germline-derived CDR1 and CDR2 are LNHDA and SQIVND (reference sequence). V lost 5 bases and J lost 0, with 7 bases in between. The CDR3 coding sequence is TGTGCCAGTAGTCCCCGGGTGAACACTGAAGCTTTCTTT. Its protein product is CASSPRVNTEAFF.

This chain joins TRBV6-1 and TRBJ2-1, with 8 bases that match TRBD2. Per germline, CDR1 MNHNS and CDR2 SASEGT. The CDR3 sequence is 18 residues long. V was clipped by 4 bases and J by 5 bases; unmatched bases: 16. The CDR3 region is CASSGRLWAAGGDNEQFF. DNA for the CDR3: TGTGCCAGCAGTGGAAGACTATGGGCTGCGGGAGGCGACAATGAGCAGTTCTTC.

This chain links TRBV5-4 with TRBJ1-2; D not certain. The germline V gene has CDR1 SGHNT and CDR2 YYREEE (reference sequence). V shed 0 bases and J shed 5 bases, with 14 bases lying between them. The CDR3 length is 15 residues. The CDR3 DNA reads as TGTGCCAGCAGCTTGGCTATGGCGAATCCTTATGGCTACACCTTC. It encodes CASSLAMANPYGYTF.

J is TRBJ2-5 and V is TRBV4-1; D uncertain. The CDR3 has 14 residues. Trimming removed 3 bases from V and 5 bases from J, with 13 bases in between. Germline-derived CDR1 and CDR2 are MGHRA and YSYEKL. The CDR3 DNA reads TGCGCCAGCAGCCAGATTCTACCCGGGGAGACCCAGTACTTC. Translating it yields CASSQILPGETQYF.

This clone has a single count. The CDR3 sequence: CASSSQMPRAGAPSSYNEQFF. In nucleotides, the CDR3 is TGTGCCAGCAGCTCGCAAATGCCACGGGCGGGGGCCCCGAGCTCCTACAATGAGCAGTTCTTC. The chain is built from TRBV7-6 and TRBJ2-1; tentatively, D is TRBD2 (7 bases). Trimming removed 4 bases at V and 0 bases at J, with 28 bases between. The CDR3 is 21 residues long. Germline V gene lookup returns CDR1 SGHVS and CDR2 FNYEAQ.

The chain has TRBV11-2 and TRBJ2-2; 12 bases match TRBD2. V trimming: 3 bases; J trimming: 7 bases; junction bases outside the gene matches: 6. The germline V gene has CDR1 SGHAT and CDR2 FQNNGV. This CDR3 has 16 amino acids. The CDR3 DNA reads TGTGCCAGCAGCTTCCGACTAGCGGGAGAATTCGGGGAGCTGTTTTTT. Translating it yields CASSFRLAGEFGELFF.

This chain links TRBV28 with TRBJ2-7, with no clear D. Looked up from germline, CDR1 is MDHEN and CDR2 is SYDVKM. The CDR3 covers 13 residues. V gave up 7 bases and J gave up 2 bases, with 12 bases separating them. The CDR3 bases are TGTGCCAGCACCCCTACGTTTACCTACGAGCAGTACTTC. It codes for CASTPTFTYEQYF.

The chain is built from TRBV4-1 and TRBJ1-3; D unclear. The CDR3 contains 15 residues. Trimming pared 1 base from V and 1 base from J, leaving 8 bases between. The germline V gene encodes CDR1 MGHRA and CDR2 YSYEKL. The CDR3 loop reads CASSQAGFSGNTIYF. The CDR3 region has the DNA TGCGCCAGCAGCCAAGCTGGGTTTTCTGGAAACACCATATATTTT.

V and J are TRBV27 and TRBJ1-5; 8 bases align to TRBD1. J was trimmed by 0 bases and V by 2 bases; bases with no gene match: 0. Germline V CDR1 and CDR2: MNHEY, SMNVEV (reference sequence). The CDR3 spans 15 residues. The CDR3 DNA reads as TGTGCCAGCAGTTTAGGGACAGGTAGCAATCAGCCCCAGCATTTT. Its translation is CASSLGTGSNQPQHF.

This clone was picked up a small number of times. The CDR3 sequence: CASSVDRGGGYTF. CDR3 coding DNA: TGTGCCAGCAGCGTGGACAGGGGAGGTGGCTACACCTTC. The rearrangement joins TRBV5-4 to TRBJ1-2, with TRBD1 matching 9 bases. This CDR3 contains 13 residues. The V segment lost 4 bases and the J segment 7 bases; nucleotides outside the gene matches: 5. Germline-derived CDR1 and CDR2 are SGHNT and YYREEE (reference sequence).

The rearrangement links TRBV29-1 to TRBJ2-5; TRBD1 matches at 10 bases. Per germline, CDR1 SQVTM and CDR2 ANQGSEA. The CDR3 totals 13 residues. The trim removed 6 bases at V and 6 bases at J, leaving 7 bases unmatched. CDR3 loop: CSVATGGRKTQYF. The DNA of the CDR3 is TGCAGCGTCGCGACAGGGGGCAGAAAGACCCAGTACTTC.

The chain joins TRBV6-5 to TRBJ1-2, with a weak D call TRBD1 (5 bases). CDR1 MNHEY and CDR2 SVGAGI come from the germline V gene. Trimming stripped 5 bases from V and 7 bases from J, with 14 bases between. The CDR3 extends over 13 amino acids. CDR3 sequence reads: CASSMGDVSGYTF. The CDR3 coding sequence is TGTGCCAGCAGTATGGGGGATGTTAGTGGCTACACCTTC.

The gene calls are TRBV19 and TRBJ1-5; TRBD1 agrees at 8 bases. Trimming removed 5 bases from V and 1 base from J; junction bases left unmatched: 7. The CDR3 consists of 16 residues. Germline V lookup: CDR1 LNHDA, CDR2 SQIVND (reference sequence). CDR3 region: CASSHPDRASNQPQHF. As DNA, the CDR3 is TGTGCCAGTAGTCACCCGGACAGGGCGAGCAATCAGCCCCAGCATTTT.

The chain has TRBV9 and TRBJ2-7, with D perhaps being TRBD1 or TRBD2 (5 bases each). The CDR3 extends over 13 amino acids. V lost 7 bases to trimming and J lost 5 bases, with 16 bases between them. Germline V lookup: CDR1 SGDLS, CDR2 YYNGEE. The CDR3 coding sequence is TGTGCCAGCTCAGGGTGGGAGATGAACGAGCAGTACTTC. This gives the protein CASSGWEMNEQYF.

The genes are TRBV7-9 and TRBJ2-6, with unresolved D. V lost 0 bases and J 3 bases, leaving 9 bases between the germline ends. There are 16 residues in the CDR3. Germline values: CDR1 SEHNR, CDR2 FQNEAQ (reference sequence). CDR3 DNA: TGTGCCAGCAGCTTAGCGGCTAGGAGTGGGGCCAACGTCCTGACTTTC. Translated, it gives CASSLAARSGANVLTF.

The genes are TRBV5-1 and TRBJ2-7, with D maybe TRBD1 (6 bases). Between the trimmed V and J ends, which lost 3 bases and 7 bases, there was a span of 14 bases. Germline V gives CDR1 SGHRS, CDR2 YFSETQ. The CDR3 runs 13 residues. CDR3 residues: CASSYPDSQEQYF. For the CDR3, the DNA is TGCGCCAGCAGCTACCCGGACAGCCAAGAGCAGTACTTC.

The chain combines TRBV28 with TRBJ1-2; D is uncertain. This CDR3 spans 14 amino acids. The V gene's germline CDR1 is MDHEN and CDR2 SYDVKM. The V gene lost 8 bases and the J gene lost 3 bases, with 16 bases spanning the gap. Here the CDR3 reads CASVLRGVDYGYTF. Written as DNA, the CDR3 is TGTGCCAGCGTCCTCCGCGGGGTGGACTATGGCTACACCTTC.

This chain connects TRBV7-8 to TRBJ2-7; the D is unclear. V lost 6 bases, J lost 3 bases, and 12 bases lay in between. The V gene's germline CDR1 is SGHVS and CDR2 FQNEAQ. The CDR3 has 13 residues. CDR3 loop: CASSRLQFYEQYF. CDR3 DNA: TGTGCCAGCAGTCGCCTTCAATTCTACGAGCAGTACTTC.

This rearrangement joins TRBV11-2 to TRBJ2-7, with TRBD1 as a possible D gene (5 bases). This CDR3 comprises 13 residues. CDR1 and CDR2 (germline): SGHAT, FQNNGV. The V and J ends lost 5 bases and 2 bases respectively, with 10 bases between them. This CDR3 reads CASSLDRTYEQYF. The DNA for the CDR3 is TGTGCCAGCAGCCTCGACAGAACCTACGAGCAGTACTTC.

This clone appeared many times. The chain is built from TRBV6-6 and TRBJ2-7, with D tentatively TRBD1 (6 bases). The CDR3 sequence is 15 residues long. V was cut by 6 bases and J by 6 bases, with 21 bases left in between. Germline V gene sequence: CDR1 MNHNY, CDR2 SVGAGI (reference sequence). The CDR3 DNA follows: TGTGCCAGCAGACGCCCGGGCTTACAGGGATCCGAGCAGTACTTC. This encodes CASRRPGLQGSEQYF.